This T cell receptor beta chain was captured in a study of shared clonotypes between healthy human individuals. The protocol was immunoSEQ multiplex PCR, while the TCRdb copy is restricted to in-frame clones and leaves out a portion. The sample comprises 100,000 or so clones, 40% to 55% of which are singletons, and about 15% rests with the top ten. The germline V gene has CDR1 SGHTA and CDR2 FQGNSA. CDR3 size: 12 residues. V was pared by 6 bases and J by 4 bases, with 10 bases between. The chain carries TRBV7-2 and TRBJ2-7; D gene ambiguous. Sample: PBMCs. The clonotype was recovered from a middle-aged woman in good health. Some clones in this sample may be carry-over from other donors' samples. CDR3 protein: CASRSPSYEQYF. CDR3 sequence (DNA): TGTGCCAGCAGGTCCCCCTCGTACGAGCAGTACTTC.